This T cell receptor (beta chain) emerged from a study of T-cell reconstitution after alpha-beta-depleted transplantation in children. Preparation of the TCRbeta library used unique molecular identifiers. A single record per CDR3 protein comes from TCRdb applying MiXCR to the PCR reads. This sample has some 550,000 distinct CDR3 sequences, with 20% to 25% found just once. Germline CDR1 DFQATT, CDR2 SNEGSKA (reference sequence). V lost 5 bases, J lost 0 bases, and 8 bases lay in between. The CDR3 loop spans 13 amino acids. This clonotype was seen many times. J is TRBJ2-4 and V is TRBV20-1; D may be TRBD1 (6 bases). The source is a boy under three years old who had a stem cell transplant for acute myeloid leukemia, so the T cells may come from the graft donor. Sequenced material: PBMCs, mostly from graft donor cells, taken 360 days after TCRalphabeta/CD19-depleted stem cell transplant. The CDR3 sequence is CSAPDRAKNIQYF. CDR3 nucleotide sequence: TGCAGTGCTCCGGACAGAGCCAAAAACATTCAGTACTTC.